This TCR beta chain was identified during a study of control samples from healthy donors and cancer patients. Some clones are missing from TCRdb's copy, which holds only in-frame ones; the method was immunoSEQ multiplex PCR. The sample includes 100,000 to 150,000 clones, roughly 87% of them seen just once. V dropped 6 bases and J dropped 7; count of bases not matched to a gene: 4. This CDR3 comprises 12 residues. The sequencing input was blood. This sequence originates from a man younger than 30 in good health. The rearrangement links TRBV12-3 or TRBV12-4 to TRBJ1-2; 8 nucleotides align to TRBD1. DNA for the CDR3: TGTGCCAGCAGAACAGGGGGGACTGGCTACACCTTC. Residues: CASRTGGTGYTF.